One and the same sample provided the 8 T cell receptor beta chains below, sequenced in a study of CD8 T cells in ankylosing spondylitis. Using its own MiXCR run on the 5' RACE reads, TCRdb lists one record per CDR3 protein. Altogether about 230,000 distinct CDR3 sequences are present, 7.5% to 9.5% being singletons, with the ten largest covering roughly 4.9%. Sequenced: blood, either unsorted or a sorted T cell fraction (not recorded which). All receptors derive from a female donor with ankylosing spondylitis or in good health (not recorded which).

This clonotype was counted at least ten times. The chain joins TRBV10-1 to TRBJ2-7; D remains unclear. In germline, CDR1 is WNHNN, CDR2 SYGVQD (reference sequence). CDR3 length equals 13 residues. V dropped 6 bases and J dropped 6 bases, with 15 bases sitting between them. The CDR3 sequence: CASSPIPGPEQYF. CDR3 nucleotides: TGCGCCAGCAGCCCGATTCCCGGTCCCGAGCAGTACTTC.

This clonotype was detected many times. This sequence joins TRBV4-3 and TRBJ2-1; 10 bases map to TRBD2. The CDR3 covers 18 residues. The germline V gene has CDR1 LGHNA and CDR2 YSLEER. With V trimmed by 1 base and J by 14 bases, 20 bases remained unmatched. CDR3 region: CASSQVLLSGLAIPKEFF. CDR3 coding DNA: TGCGCCAGCAGCCAAGTCTTGTTGTCGGGACTAGCGATACCCAAGGAGTTCTTC.

This clonotype was counted only a few times. This rearrangement joins TRBV18 to TRBJ2-5; TRBD1 aligns across 7 bases. The J segment lost 3 bases and the V segment lost 3 bases, leaving 13 bases of the junction unmatched. This CDR3 has 17 amino acids. Per the germline V gene, CDR1 is KGHSH and CDR2 is LQKENI. CDR3 nucleotide sequence: TGTGCCAGCTCACCTGCCCTCGGACAGGCCAGCAAAGAGACCCAGTACTTC. It specifies CASSPALGQASKETQYF.

This clonotype was observed at least ten times. V usage is TRBV7-2 and J usage is TRBJ2-1, with TRBD2 matching 14 bases. This CDR3 is 17 amino acids long. From germline, CDR1 is SGHTA and CDR2 FQGNSA. Trimming at V came to 2 bases and at J to 7 bases, leaving 7 bases not matched to a gene. CDR3 nucleotide sequence: TGTGCCAGCAGCTTACGCCCGGGACTAGCGGGAGTTAATGAGCAGTTCTTC. This encodes CASSLRPGLAGVNEQFF.

For the CDR3, the DNA is TGTGCCTGGACCCGGACAGCCGATCAGCCCCAGCATTTT. Encoded protein: CAWTRTADQPQHF. The V gene is TRBV30, the J gene TRBJ1-5; possibly TRBD1 for D (6 bases). This CDR3 comprises 13 residues. Germline V gene sequence: CDR1 GTSNPN, CDR2 SVGIG (reference sequence). Trimming stripped 4 bases from V and 5 bases from J, with 12 bases between. Based on the CDR3 plus reference TRBV30 and TRBJ1-5, the full variable domain is SQTIHQWPATLVQPVGSPLSLECTVEGTSNPNLYWYRQAAGRGLQLLFYSVGIGQISSEVPQNLSASRPQDRQFILSSKKLLLSDSGFYLCAWTRTADQPQHFGDGTRLSIL.

On this clonotype: A much larger clone differs from this one at a single base, so this may be a read error. The gene calls are TRBV20-1 and TRBJ2-1, with a weak D call TRBD2 (6 bases). This CDR3 region has 11 residues. From germline, CDR1 is DFQATT and CDR2 SNEGSKA (reference sequence). Trimming left V 5 bases short and J 8 bases short, with 10 bases between. The CDR3 bases are TGCAGTGCTTCGACTAGGGATGAGCAGTTCTTC. Its protein is CSASTRDEQFF.

Only a few counts were recorded for this clonotype. This chain uses TRBV25-1 with TRBJ1-1, with D possibly TRBD1 on 5 matching bases. CDR1 and CDR2 from the germline V gene are MGHDK and SYGVNS. This CDR3 has 15 residues. V shed 0 bases and J shed 9 bases, with 17 bases lying between them. DNA of the CDR3: TGTGCCAGCAGTGAATATGGGCAGGGAGGAACTAAAGCTTTCTTT. Translating it yields CASSEYGQGGTKAFF.

The table lists this clonotype with many counts. This chain joins TRBV12-3 or TRBV12-4 and TRBJ2-2; 7 bases fit TRBD1. With V trimmed by 5 bases and J by 5 bases, 11 bases remained unmatched. There are 16 residues in the CDR3. The CDR3 here is CASSENRGVKTGELFF. The CDR3 DNA is TGTGCCAGCAGTGAAAACAGGGGTGTCAAGACCGGGGAGCTGTTTTTT.